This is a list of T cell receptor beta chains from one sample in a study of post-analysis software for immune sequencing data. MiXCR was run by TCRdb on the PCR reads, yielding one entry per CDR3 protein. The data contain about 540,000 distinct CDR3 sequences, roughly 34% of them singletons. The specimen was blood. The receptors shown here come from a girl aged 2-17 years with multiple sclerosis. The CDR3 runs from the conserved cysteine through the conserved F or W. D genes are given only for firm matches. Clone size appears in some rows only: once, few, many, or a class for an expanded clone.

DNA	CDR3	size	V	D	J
TGTGCCAGCAGTCCCGACGGGAACAATGAGCAGTTCTTC	CASSPDGNNEQFF	.	TRBV6-6	.	TRBJ2-1
TGCGCCAGCAGCTTCTCCGGGACAGGCCGGTGGGACACTGAAGCTTTCTTT	CASSFSGTGRWDTEAFF	.	TRBV5-1	TRBD1	TRBJ1-1
TGCGCCAGCAGCCAAGAGTGGCAAGGGGAGCAGTACTTC	CASSQEWQGEQYF	.	TRBV4-1	.	TRBJ2-7
TGTGCCAGCAGTGAAAAGGTGGCAGGGGGGTTGAAAAACATTCAGTACTTC	CASSEKVAGGLKNIQYF	few	TRBV2	.	TRBJ2-4
TGTGCCAGCAGCTTAAATGGCTTTGAGGAGACCCAGTACTTC	CASSLNGFEETQYF	few	TRBV7-3	.	TRBJ2-5
TGTGCCAGCAGTGAGGGACTAGCGGGGGATCTTCCCGGGGAGACCCAGTACTTC	CASSEGLAGDLPGETQYF	few	TRBV6-1	TRBD2	TRBJ2-5
TGTGCCAGCAGAATACTGGGAGACTATGGCTACACCTTC	CASRILGDYGYTF	few	TRBV6-2/TRBV6-3	.	TRBJ1-2
TGCGCCAGCAGCTTGGATCCCTTCCCGAACACTGAAGCTTTCTTT	CASSLDPFPNTEAFF	few	TRBV5-1	.	TRBJ1-1
TGTGCCAGCATGGCGAACACCGGGGAGCTGTTTTTT	CASMANTGELFF	.	TRBV12-3/TRBV12-4	.	TRBJ2-2
TGCAGTGCTAGGGACTTAGCTAACTATGGCTACACCTTC	CSARDLANYGYTF	few	TRBV20-1	.	TRBJ1-2
TGCGCCAGCAGCTTGTCCGGGGTAAGGGCAAACATTCAGTACTTC	CASSLSGVRANIQYF	.	TRBV5-1	.	TRBJ2-4
TGTGCCACCAGCAAGCCGGGACAGGGCAATGAGCAGTTCTTC	CATSKPGQGNEQFF	few	TRBV15	TRBD1	TRBJ2-1
TGCGCCAGCAGCTTGGCGGGGGCGACCCATAACACAGATACGCAGTATTTT	CASSLAGATHNTDTQYF	.	TRBV5-1	.	TRBJ2-3
TGCGCCAGCAGCGCGACAGGGGGGTATAATGAGCAGTTCTTC	CASSATGGYNEQFF	few	TRBV5-1	TRBD1	TRBJ2-1
TGTGCCAGCAGTGAACAGACTAGCGGGGCTTACAATGAGCAGTTCTTC	CASSEQTSGAYNEQFF	few	TRBV2	TRBD2	TRBJ2-1
TGTGCCAGCAGTGAAGGGGTGAGACTCCCGTACCAAGAGACCCAGTACTTC	CASSEGVRLPYQETQYF	few	TRBV2	.	TRBJ2-5
TGTGCCAGCAGTCCCAGTAATCAGCCCCAGCATTTT	CASSPSNQPQHF	few	TRBV12-3/TRBV12-4	.	TRBJ1-5
TGCAGTGCTAGAGTAGGTACGGCTAGCGGGGCTGCAGATACGCAGTATTTT	CSARVGTASGAADTQYF	.	TRBV20-1	TRBD2	TRBJ2-3
TGCAGCGGGGTCCGCGAGCACTATGGCTACACCTTC	CSGVREHYGYTF	.	TRBV29-1	.	TRBJ1-2
TGTGCTAGTGACAAGACAGGGGTAAGCAATCAGCCCCAGCATTTT	CASDKTGVSNQPQHF	few	TRBV12-5	TRBD1	TRBJ1-5
TGTGCCACCAGCAGGGCCACAGGGAGAGACACAGATACGCAGTATTTT	CATSRATGRDTDTQYF	few	TRBV15	.	TRBJ2-3
TGCAGCGTTGGCGGGGACGGACCCTGGTACGAGCAGTACTTC	CSVGGDGPWYEQYF	many	TRBV29-1	.	TRBJ2-7
TGCAGTGCCCAGAGGTGGCAGGGAAACTCCTACGAGCAGTACTTC	CSAQRWQGNSYEQYF	.	TRBV20-1	.	TRBJ2-7
TGTGCCAGCTCACCAAGCCGGGCCCTCCAAGAGACCCAGTACTTC	CASSPSRALQETQYF	few	TRBV18	.	TRBJ2-5
TGCAGCGTAGCAGGGTCGGTGAGAGACTCCTACGAGCAGTACTTC	CSVAGSVRDSYEQYF	many	TRBV29-1	.	TRBJ2-7
TGTGCCAGCAGCGTGGATGGCAATCAGCCCCAGCATTTT	CASSVDGNQPQHF	few	TRBV9	.	TRBJ1-5
TGCAGTGCTCGCAAAGGAGGCGATGAGCAGTTCTTC	CSARKGGDEQFF	.	TRBV20-1	.	TRBJ2-1
TGTGCCACCAGCAGAGAAGCGGGGGGCTCCGACAATGAGCAGTTCTTC	CATSREAGGSDNEQFF	.	TRBV15	TRBD2	TRBJ2-1
TGTGCCAGCAGCCAAGATTGGGCAGATACGCAGTATTTT	CASSQDWADTQYF	.	TRBV3-1	.	TRBJ2-3
TGTGCCAGCAGTCCAAGACAGAATTCCTATGGCTACACCTTC	CASSPRQNSYGYTF	once	TRBV6-6	.	TRBJ1-2
TGTGCCAGCTCACCACTAGCAGGGGGCGCATCATCAGAGACCCAGTACTTC	CASSPLAGGASSETQYF	.	TRBV18	TRBD1	TRBJ2-5
TGCGCCAGCAGCCTAACAGGAGGATGGACTGAAGCTTTCTTT	CASSLTGGWTEAFF	.	TRBV5-1	.	TRBJ1-1
TGTGCCAGCAGTTATCTGGGGGTTAACTATGGCTACACCTTC	CASSYLGVNYGYTF	.	TRBV6-5	.	TRBJ1-2
TGCAGTGTTGGTAGCGGGGGAATTAGCACAGATACGCAGTATTTT	CSVGSGGISTDTQYF	.	TRBV20-1	TRBD2	TRBJ2-3
TGTGCCAGCAGCTTAGAGTCGTGGAGCGCCAGGGAGACCCAGTACTTC	CASSLESWSARETQYF	.	TRBV7-2	.	TRBJ2-5
TGTGCCAGCAGCTTCGGCACTATACCTGGCCAAGAGACCCAGTACTTC	CASSFGTIPGQETQYF	few	TRBV7-9	.	TRBJ2-5
TGTGCCAGCAGTGTGTCGGGGGTTAACTATGGCTACACCTTC	CASSVSGVNYGYTF	few	TRBV25-1	.	TRBJ1-2
TGCGCCAGCAGGTCGGGAGAGGTGAACACTGAAGCTTTCTTT	CASRSGEVNTEAFF	.	TRBV10-2	.	TRBJ1-1
TGTGCCAGTACCGCCAGTCCCTCCTACAATGAGCAGTTCTTC	CASTASPSYNEQFF	.	TRBV28	.	TRBJ2-1
TGTGCCAGCAGTTTATCAACCGGGACTAGCGGAAACAATGAGCAGTTCTTC	CASSLSTGTSGNNEQFF	few	TRBV28	TRBD2	TRBJ2-1
TGCAGCGCCGGGGGGGTTCGGGGCTACACCTTC	CSAGGVRGYTF	few	TRBV29-1	.	TRBJ1-2
TGTGCCAGCAGCCCCACAGGGGGTCAGGTATACGAGCAGTACTTC	CASSPTGGQVYEQYF	.	TRBV4-2	TRBD1	TRBJ2-7
TGTGCCAGCAGTTACTTCCAGGGGGGCAAGACCCCCTACAATGAGCAGTTCTTC	CASSYFQGGKTPYNEQFF	.	TRBV6-5	.	TRBJ2-1
TGTGCCAGCACGGAGGGGGGGTATTACGAGCAGTACTTC	CASTEGGYYEQYF	few	TRBV6-1	.	TRBJ2-7
TGTGCCAGCAGTAACACGCGCGGACAGGGGGGAGGCAATGAGCAGTTCTTC	CASSNTRGQGGGNEQFF	few	TRBV25-1	TRBD1	TRBJ2-1
TGTGCCACCAGCAGCGCAGCCAAAAACATTCAGTACTTC	CATSSAAKNIQYF	few	TRBV15	.	TRBJ2-4
TGTGCCAGCAGCGCGACTTCGGGACAGGGGGTTCGGTACGAGCAGTACTTC	CASSATSGQGVRYEQYF	.	TRBV9	TRBD1	TRBJ2-7